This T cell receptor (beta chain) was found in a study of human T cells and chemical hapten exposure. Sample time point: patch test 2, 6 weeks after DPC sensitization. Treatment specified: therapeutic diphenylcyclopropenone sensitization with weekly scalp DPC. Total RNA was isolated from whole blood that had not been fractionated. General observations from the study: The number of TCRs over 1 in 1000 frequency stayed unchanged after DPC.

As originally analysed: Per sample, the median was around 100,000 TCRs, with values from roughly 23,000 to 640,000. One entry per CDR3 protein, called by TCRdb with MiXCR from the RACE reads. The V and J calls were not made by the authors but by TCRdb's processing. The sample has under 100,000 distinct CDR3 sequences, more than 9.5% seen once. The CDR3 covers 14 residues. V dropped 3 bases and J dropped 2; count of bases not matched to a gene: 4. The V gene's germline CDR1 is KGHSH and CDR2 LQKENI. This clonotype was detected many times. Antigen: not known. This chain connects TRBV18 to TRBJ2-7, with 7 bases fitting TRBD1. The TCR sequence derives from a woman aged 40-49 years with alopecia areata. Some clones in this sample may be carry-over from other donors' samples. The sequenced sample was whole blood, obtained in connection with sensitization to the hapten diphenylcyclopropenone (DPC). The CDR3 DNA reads TGTGCCAGCTCACCTAACAGGGGAGCCTACGAGCAGTACTTC. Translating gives CASSPNRGAYEQYF.